This T cell receptor (beta chain) was captured by sequencing in a study of blood T cell repertoires in COVID-19. Study-level background: Donors in the United States, Italy and Spain gave samples during acute or convalescent COVID-19. T cells, B-cell-depleted T cells, or PBMCs supplied cDNA or gDNA.

As originally analysed: Cell counts per sample came from amplifying reference gene primers. The protocol was immunoSEQ multiplex PCR, while the TCRdb copy is restricted to in-frame clones and leaves out a portion. That table gives V, J and clone size, and the DNA gave D and trimming. The table lists around 32,000 clones, 80% to 90% of them singletons. The CDR3 spans 13 residues. V was shortened by 6 bases and J by 1 base, with 9 bases between the two germline ends. The germline V gene has CDR1 MDHEN and CDR2 SYDVKM. This clone has a single count. The sequencing sample was made of peripheral blood. The chain has TRBV28 and TRBJ1-2; a possible D gene is TRBD1 (5 bases). The source of this sequence is a woman over 75 with active or convalescent COVID-19. CDR3 DNA: TGTGCCAGCAGCAGACAGATTAACTATGGCTACACCTTC. Its translation: CASSRQINYGYTF.